Described below is a single TCR beta chain sequence and its context. These data belong to a study of blood T cell repertoires in COVID-19. About the study: Italy, Spain and the United States were the sources of the convalescent and acute COVID-19 samples. PBMCs, B-cell-depleted T cells, or T cells were the source of the cDNA or gDNA that made up the material.

V gave up 5 bases and J gave up 7 bases; unmatched junction bases: 9. The germline V gene encodes CDR1 SGHVS and CDR2 FQNEAQ. The CDR3 is made up of 15 amino acids. Authors' methods: Quantification of nucleated cells was approximated via reference gene primer amplification. Method: immunoSEQ multiplex PCR; TCRdb's copy keeps in-frame clones and lacks some. V, J and clone size are taken as reported in that table, and D and trimming were inferred from the DNA itself. There are about 78,000 clones in the sample; around 91% occur only once, and approximately 0.98% lies in the top ten. The sequenced material came from peripheral blood. This sequence originates from a woman between 45 and 60 years old in a cohort sampled during active COVID-19. The J gene is TRBJ2-7, the V gene TRBV7-8; the match to TRBD1 covers 12 bases. This CDR3 reads CASSPPGTGGREQYF. The CDR3 DNA reads TGTGCCAGCAGCCCACCCGGGACAGGGGGCAGGGAGCAGTACTTC. The full variable domain, its missing parts supplied by reference TRBV7-8 and TRBJ2-7, is GAGVSQSPRYKVAKRGQDVALRCDPISGHVSLFWYQQALGQGPEFLTYFQNEAQLDKSGLPSDRFFAERPEGSVSTLKIQRTQQEDSAVYLCASSPPGTGGREQYFGPGTRLTVT.